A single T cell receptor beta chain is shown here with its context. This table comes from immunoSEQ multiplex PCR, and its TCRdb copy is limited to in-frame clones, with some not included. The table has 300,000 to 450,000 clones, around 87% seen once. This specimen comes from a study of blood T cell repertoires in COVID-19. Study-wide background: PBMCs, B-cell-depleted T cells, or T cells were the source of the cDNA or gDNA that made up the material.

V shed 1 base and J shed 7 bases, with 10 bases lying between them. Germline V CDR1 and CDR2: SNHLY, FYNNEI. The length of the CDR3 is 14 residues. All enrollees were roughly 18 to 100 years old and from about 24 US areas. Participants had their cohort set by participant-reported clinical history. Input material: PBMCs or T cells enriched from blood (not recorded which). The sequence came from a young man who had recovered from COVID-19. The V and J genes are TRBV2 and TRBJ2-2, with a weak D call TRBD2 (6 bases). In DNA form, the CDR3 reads TGTGCCAGCAGTGAAGTTCCGGGGGTCGGGGAGCTGTTTTTT. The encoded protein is CASSEVPGVGELFF.